There are many counts of the clone carrying this T cell receptor beta chain. Its antigen is still unknown. From RNA transcripts, TCR beta CDR3 regions were amplified. Carried out on the TCR CDR3, a first-round RT-PCR used the HTBI primer set. Via MiXCR, TCRdb re-called the multiplex PCR reads, giving one row per CDR3 protein. Seen here are roughly 300,000 distinct CDR3 sequences, approximately 13% observed once, and the top ten hold around 23%. Germline CDR1 PRHDT, CDR2 FYEKMQ (reference sequence). Trimming pared 4 bases from V and 11 bases from J, leaving 11 bases between. CDR3 size: 11 residues. This entry belongs to a study of T cells in Graves' hyperthyroidism and ophthalmopathy. Study results and caveats: Most expanded thyroid clonotypes above 0.001 recurred in blood.

Patients were excluded because of uncontrolled infection, other autoimmune disease, pregnancy or lactation. This sample holds PBMCs from roughly 10 ml fresh peripheral blood. The gene calls are TRBV13 and TRBJ1-1; D might be TRBD1 (6 bases). Sequencing was done on a sample of blood. The receptor comes from a woman aged 25 to 39 with Graves' hyperthyroidism. The CDR3 region has the DNA TGTGCCAGCAGCTCCGAGGGGGTCGCTTTCTTT. This encodes CASSSEGVAFF.